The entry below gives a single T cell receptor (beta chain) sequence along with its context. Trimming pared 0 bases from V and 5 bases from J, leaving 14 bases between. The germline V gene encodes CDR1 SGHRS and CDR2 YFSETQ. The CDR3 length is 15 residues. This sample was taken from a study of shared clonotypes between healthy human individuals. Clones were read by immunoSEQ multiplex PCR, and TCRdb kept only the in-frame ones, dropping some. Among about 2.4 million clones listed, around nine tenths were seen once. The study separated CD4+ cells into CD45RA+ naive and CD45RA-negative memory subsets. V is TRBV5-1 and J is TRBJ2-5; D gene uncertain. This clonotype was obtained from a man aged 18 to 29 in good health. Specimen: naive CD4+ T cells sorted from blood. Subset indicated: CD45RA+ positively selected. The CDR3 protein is CASSLEGRQVETQYF. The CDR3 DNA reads TGCGCCAGCAGCTTGGAAGGAAGGCAGGTGGAGACCCAGTACTTC.